The clone carrying this T cell receptor beta chain was counted only a few times. Antigen: not known. Bulk TCR libraries were made with methods that had been previously described and with listed TCR primers. Via MiXCR, TCRdb re-called the PCR reads, giving one row per CDR3 protein. The data show more than 550,000 distinct CDR3 sequences, about 25% seen once. Libraries of naive CD8 cells were prepared from about 19,000 to 1,100,000 sorted cells using 10%, 30% or 50% RNA. Germline V gene lookup returns CDR1 MDHEN and CDR2 SYDVKM. This CDR3 has 17 residues. Trimming pared 3 bases from V and 4 bases from J, leaving 19 bases between. This sample is part of a study of molecular identifiers for immune sequencing clone quantification. Points from the study as a whole: Under 1% of molecules in naive cells, but over 97% of effector molecules, belonged to clones above 20 RNA copies. Identical TCR molecules can share a barcode, and this sharing could underestimate highly expanded clone sizes.

The chain uses TRBV28 and TRBJ1-5, with D possibly being TRBD1 (5 bases). Sequenced sample: naive CD8+ T cells from blood, with Jurkat cell RNA spiked in. Noted subset: FACS-sorted CD8+CD4-CCR7+CD45RA+ naive T cells. This sequence originates from a human donor in good health. Some libraries in this study had Jurkat cell RNA spiked in. The CDR3 protein is CASSFPAGWLSNQPQHF. The CDR3 DNA is TGTGCCAGCAGTTTCCCCGCAGGGTGGTTGTCGAATCAGCCCCAGCATTTT.